The 5 T cell receptor beta chains below were found in one sample sequenced in a study of T cells in Graves' hyperthyroidism and ophthalmopathy. RNA transcripts were the template for amplifying TCR beta CDR3 regions. HTBI primers were used for first-round RT-PCR of the TCR CDR3. TCRdb analysed the multiplex PCR reads with MiXCR anew, one entry per CDR3 protein. The sample records over 300,000 distinct CDR3 sequences, around 13% being singletons. Sample: blood. The origin of the receptors is a woman aged 40 to 50 with Graves' ophthalmopathy.

This clonotype was seen many times. The rearrangement links TRBV20-1 to TRBJ1-2, with 8 bases identical to TRBD1. Trimming at V came to 5 bases and at J to 5 bases, leaving 7 bases not matched to a gene. Germline V gives CDR1 DFQATT, CDR2 SNEGSKA (reference sequence). The CDR3 sequence is 13 residues long. Here the CDR3 DNA reads TGCAGTGCTTGGACAGGGACCTGGTATGGCTACACCTTC. Translating it yields CSAWTGTWYGYTF.

This clonotype was recorded many times. The chain recombines TRBV7-9 with TRBJ1-1, with unresolved D. The germline V gene encodes CDR1 SEHNR and CDR2 FQNEAQ (reference sequence). Trimming pared 3 bases from V and 0 bases from J, leaving 8 bases between. CDR3 length: 14 amino acids. DNA for the CDR3: TGTGCCAGCAGCTTTGGACCCATGAACACTGAAGCTTTCTTT. This encodes CASSFGPMNTEAFF.

The V call is TRBV20-1, the J call TRBJ2-6; possibly TRBD1 for D (6 bases). This CDR3 is 15 amino acids long. In germline, CDR1 is DFQATT, CDR2 SNEGSKA (reference sequence). V lost 4 bases and J lost 0, with 10 bases in between. The CDR3 DNA is TGCAGTGCTACACAGGGATACTCTGGGGCCAACGTCCTGACTTTC. This sequence encodes CSATQGYSGANVLTF.

The chain employs TRBV20-1 and TRBJ1-5; TRBD1 might be the D (6 bases). V gave up 2 bases and J gave up 4 bases, with 18 bases separating them. Germline CDR1 is DFQATT and CDR2 is SNEGSKA (reference sequence). This CDR3 spans 16 amino acids. Here the CDR3 reads CSARKSTGSRNQPQHF. The CDR3 DNA follows: TGCAGTGCTAGAAAATCGACAGGTAGCCGTAATCAGCCCCAGCATTTT.

This clonotype has a count of ten or more. V usage is TRBV20-1 and J usage is TRBJ2-5, with a possible D match to TRBD2 (6 bases). Trimming shortened V by 0 bases and J by 4 bases, and 18 bases separated the two germline ends. The CDR3 consists of 16 residues. Germline values: CDR1 DFQATT, CDR2 SNEGSKA (reference sequence). The CDR3 region is CSARDYRLGSAETQYF. The CDR3 DNA reads as TGCAGTGCTAGAGATTACCGACTAGGATCAGCAGAGACCCAGTACTTC.